The present entry profiles one T cell receptor beta chain with its context. Antigen specificity is unknown. The table came from immunoSEQ multiplex PCR; TCRdb's copy has only in-frame clones and leaves some out. The sample lists around 49,000 clones; approximately 77% were seen once. With the ViraFEST assay, the study expanded antigen-specific CD4+ T cells using viral peptide pools, then sequenced them. Culture proceeded for 10 days, and CD4+ T cells were then isolated. PCR-confirmed SARS-CoV-2 infection occurred in the person between March and December 2020. Culturing of some 2 million PBMC per well took place with around 9.4 IU/ml IL-2 and 9.5 to 10 ug/ml peptides. This entry belongs to a study of vaccination effects on CD4 cells after COVID-19. J gave up 10 bases and V 3 bases, and 13 bases lay outside the gene matches. This CDR3 comprises 16 residues. Germline CDR1 reads ENHRY; CDR2 reads SYGVKD.

The receptor's source is a human donor who had a prior SARS-CoV-2 infection. The V call is TRBV10-3, the J call TRBJ2-1; 9 positions match TRBD2. The sequences come from CD4+ T cells from PBMCs cultured with a peptide pool, collected before COVID-19 vaccination. This CDR3 reads CAISDGGTSWQGEQFF. DNA for the CDR3: TGTGCCATCAGTGACGGGGGGACTAGCTGGCAAGGAGAGCAGTTCTTC.